This T cell receptor (beta chain) originates from a study of OX40 agonist ivuxolimab in advanced cancers. Study details: Prior anti-PD-1, anti-PD-L1 or anti-CTLA-4 therapy did not bar entry, and approximately 43% had some.

Using immunoSEQ multiplex PCR, the repertoire was profiled, and TCRdb retains in-frame clones only, with some absent. The repertoire has approximately 70,000 clones, almost 90% of them found once; the top ten carry 0.86%. The CDR3 is 16 residues long. The germline gives CDR1 MNHEY, CDR2 SMNVEV (reference sequence). The V end was cut by 3 bases, the J end by 1 base, with 15 bases between. The TCR comes from an adult with an advanced solid tumor such as melanoma, head and neck, liver or kidney cancer. The source material was CD4+ or CD8+ T cells sorted from blood, sampled in a trial of the OX40 agonist ivuxolimab. This rearrangement joins TRBV27 to TRBJ1-1; D ambiguous. The CDR3 region is CASSFSPARGNTEAFF. The CDR3 coding sequence is TGTGCCAGCAGTTTCTCCCCGGCCCGGGGGAACACTGAAGCTTTCTTT.